Below, 25 T cell receptor beta chains from the same sample are listed, as sequenced in a study of technical replicates of blood from a few donors (dated by TCRdb to 2015 to 2018). The library came from the immunoSEQ multiplex PCR assay. Not all clones reach the TCRdb copy of this immuneACCESS table, which keeps in-frame sequences only. Checked studies attribute under half of the gap to unresolved V genes and leave the rest unexplained. This sample holds about 82,000 clones; around 92% were observed only once. The ten largest clones add up to under 0.3% of the sample. The sequenced sample consisted of T cells isolated from PBMCs. All receptors come from a human donor in good health.

The chain uses TRBV28 and TRBJ1-1; the match to TRBD1 covers 9 bases. The CDR3 contains 16 residues. Germline trimming cut 6 bases from V and 3 bases from J; bases unmatched to any gene: 11. Germline values: CDR1 MDHEN, CDR2 SYDVKM. The CDR3 reads CASRDGQGRYDTEAFF. CDR3 sequence (DNA): TGTGCCAGCAGAGATGGACAGGGGCGGTATGACACTGAAGCTTTCTTT.

The chain employs TRBV30 and TRBJ2-5; TRBD2 is a possible D gene (6 bases). V was shortened by 2 bases and J by 3 bases, with 13 bases between the two germline ends. Looked up from germline, CDR1 is GTSNPN and CDR2 is SVGIG (reference sequence). This CDR3 region has 14 residues. The CDR3 sequence: CAWSPGTREETQYF. CDR3 bases: TGTGCCTGGAGTCCCGGGACTCGGGAAGAGACCCAGTACTTC. The full variable domain, completed using reference TRBV30 and TRBJ2-5, is SQTIHQWPATLVQPVGSPLSLECTVEGTSNPNLYWYRQAAGRGLQLLFYSVGIGQISSEVPQNLSASRPQDRQFILSSKKLLLSDSGFYLCAWSPGTREETQYFGPGTRLLVL.

The rearrangement joins TRBV5-6 to TRBJ2-7, with D tentatively TRBD1 (5 bases). V dropped 4 bases and J dropped 0 bases, with 14 bases sitting between them. Germline V gene lookup returns CDR1 SGHDT and CDR2 YYEEEE. The CDR3 length is 15 residues. Here the CDR3 DNA reads TGTGCCAGCAGCGGACGCAGGGCCCCCTCCTACGAGCAGTACTTC. Protein: CASSGRRAPSYEQYF. Full variable domain (outside the CDR3, taken from reference TRBV5-6 and TRBJ2-7): DAGVTQSPTHLIKTRGQQVTLRCSPKSGHDTVSWYQQALGQGPQFIFQYYEEEERQRGNFPDRFSGHQFPNYSSELNVNALLLGDSALYLCASSGRRAPSYEQYFGPGTRLTVT.

This chain's CDR3 is CASTGTGGGNQPQHF. Written as DNA, the CDR3 is TGTGCCAGCACCGGGACAGGGGGTGGCAATCAGCCCCAGCATTTT. The chain links TRBV25-1 to TRBJ1-5; TRBD1 agrees at 11 bases. The germline V gene has CDR1 MGHDK and CDR2 SYGVNS. The CDR3 runs to 15 residues. Losses at the gene ends were 7 bases for V and 2 bases for J; bases not matched to a gene: 4.

V gene TRBV29-1 combines with J gene TRBJ2-3; D is unclear. Trimming left V 1 base short and J 3 bases short, with 5 bases between. CDR3 length equals 12 residues. Germline V lookup: CDR1 SQVTM, CDR2 ANQGSEA. The CDR3: CSVEANTDTQYF. In DNA form, the CDR3 reads TGCAGCGTTGAAGCAAATACAGATACGCAGTATTTT.

The genes are TRBV10-1 and TRBJ2-2; 9 nucleotides align to TRBD2. The CDR3 is 15 residues long. CDR1 WNHNN and CDR2 SYGVQD come from the germline V gene (reference sequence). Trimming at V came to 4 bases and at J to 7 bases, leaving 7 bases not matched to a gene. In DNA, the CDR3 is TGCGCCAGCAGTGGGAGCGGGGGGCTCGGCGGGGAGCTGTTTTTT. Translating it yields CASSGSGGLGGELFF.

The genes are TRBV14 and TRBJ2-7, with D hard to call. Deletions cut 1 base from V and 6 bases from J, with 13 bases between. This CDR3 is 14 amino acids long. Germline loops: CDR1 SGHDN, CDR2 FVKESK. The CDR3 loop is CASSQVPRWAEQYF. The CDR3 DNA reads TGTGCCAGCAGCCAAGTCCCCAGGTGGGCCGAGCAGTACTTC.

The chain couples TRBV27 to TRBJ2-2; D possibly corresponds to TRBD1 (5 bases). CDR3 length: 14 residues. Germline lookup yields CDR1 MNHEY and CDR2 SMNVEV (reference sequence). V dropped 7 bases and J dropped 7 bases, with 16 bases sitting between them. The CDR3 DNA sequence: TGTGCCAGCACCCATACGTGGGGCGGCGGGGAGCTGTTTTTT. Translating it yields CASTHTWGGGELFF.

This clone was observed a single time. The V and J genes are TRBV4-1 and TRBJ1-5; no firm D call. From germline, CDR1 is MGHRA and CDR2 YSYEKL. This CDR3 region has 14 residues. The ends were cut back, 1 base at V and 2 bases at J, with 6 bases in the middle. The CDR3 protein is CASSQAQGNQPQHF. CDR3 in DNA: TGCGCCAGCAGCCAAGCCCAGGGCAATCAGCCCCAGCATTTT.

This CDR3 reads CASSSVAGGGYNEQFF. The CDR3 nucleotides read TGTGCCAGCAGCTCGGTGGCGGGAGGAGGGTACAATGAGCAGTTCTTC. V is TRBV5-8 and J is TRBJ2-1, with 8 positions matching TRBD2. Looked up from germline, CDR1 is SGHTS and CDR2 is YDEGEE. The CDR3 consists of 16 residues. The V and J ends lost 3 bases and 4 bases, in that order; junction bases with no gene match: 9.

Here the CDR3 reads CASSLGLQGFYEQYF. CDR3 DNA sequence: TGTGCCAGCAGCTTGGGACTACAGGGTTTCTACGAGCAGTACTTC. The chain uses TRBV5-6 and TRBJ2-7; D may be TRBD1 (6 bases). V was shortened by 0 bases and J by 3 bases, with 13 bases between the two germline ends. CDR1 SGHDT and CDR2 YYEEEE come from the germline V gene. The length of the CDR3 is 15 residues.

The V call is TRBV27, the J call TRBJ1-1; D is possibly TRBD1 (6 bases). The length of the CDR3 is 14 residues. The V gene's germline CDR1 is MNHEY and CDR2 SMNVEV (reference sequence). V was shortened by 5 bases and J by 1 base, with 11 bases between the two germline ends. CDR3 protein: CASSPPQGNTEAFF. As DNA, the CDR3 is TGTGCCAGCAGTCCTCCACAGGGGAACACTGAAGCTTTCTTT.

The chain is built from TRBV6-5 and TRBJ1-5, with TRBD1 matching over 10 bases. Germline V lookup: CDR1 MNHEY, CDR2 SVGAGI. The ends lost 6 bases at V and 2 bases at J; junction bases unmatched: 1. This CDR3 region has 14 residues. The CDR3 region has the DNA TGTGCCAGCAGAGGGACAGGGGGCAATCAGCCCCAGCATTTT. Encoded protein: CASRGTGGNQPQHF.

The chain couples TRBV19 to TRBJ1-5, with unresolved D. Trimming took off 4 bases at V and 3 bases at J, with 13 bases between the two ends. Per germline, CDR1 LNHDA and CDR2 SQIVND (reference sequence). The CDR3 totals 15 residues. This CDR3 reads CASSRAWRDNQPQHF. The DNA for the CDR3 is TGTGCCAGTAGTAGGGCCTGGAGGGACAATCAGCCCCAGCATTTT.

The chain combines TRBV5-5 with TRBJ2-5; 7 bases match TRBD1. This CDR3 region has 15 residues. Unmatched junction bases numbered 3, after V lost 0 bases and J lost 1 base. CDR1 SGHKS and CDR2 YYEKEE come from the germline V gene (reference sequence). The DNA for the CDR3 is TGTGCCAGCAGCTTGGGACAGGGCCTCCAAGAGACCCAGTACTTC. Translation: CASSLGQGLQETQYF.

This chain links TRBV5-4 with TRBJ1-4; D gene uncertain. Germline loops: CDR1 SGHNT, CDR2 YYREEE (reference sequence). This CDR3 has 13 amino acids. Trimming took 4 bases from V and 7 from J, leaving 11 bases between them. The chain's CDR3 is CASSPGRGEKLFF. The CDR3 coding sequence is TGTGCCAGCAGCCCGGGTCGGGGTGAAAAACTGTTTTTT.

The chain is built from TRBV5-6 and TRBJ2-4; 8 nucleotides match TRBD2. CDR1 SGHDT and CDR2 YYEEEE come from the germline V gene. J lost 0 bases, V lost 2 bases, and 13 bases had no gene match. The CDR3 spans 19 residues. CDR3 protein: CASSFSAGVIALAKNIQYF. The CDR3 nucleotides read TGTGCCAGCAGCTTTTCAGCGGGGGTCATCGCCCTAGCCAAAAACATTCAGTACTTC.

This chain connects TRBV9 to TRBJ1-5; perhaps TRBD1 as D (6 bases). Germline lookup yields CDR1 SGDLS and CDR2 YYNGEE. CDR3 length: 14 amino acids. Between the trimmed V and J ends, which lost 2 bases and 3 bases, there was a span of 9 bases. CDR3 sequence reads: CASSVGQTNQPQHF. The CDR3 DNA follows: TGTGCCAGCAGCGTCGGACAGACCAATCAGCCCCAGCATTTT.

DNA for the CDR3: TGTGCCAGCAGCAGGGGGACAGGATTCTTGAAAGAGACCCAGTACTTC. Translation: CASSRGTGFLKETQYF. The rearrangement joins TRBV14 to TRBJ2-5, with 8 bases lining up with TRBD1. CDR3 length: 16 amino acids. V was clipped by 5 bases and J by 3 bases; unmatched bases: 11. Germline loops: CDR1 SGHDN, CDR2 FVKESK.

This clone was seen a single time. In DNA form, the CDR3 reads TGTGCCAGCAGTGAATCGGTTGAGGTTTCCATGAACACTGAAGCTTTCTTT. It yields the protein CASSESVEVSMNTEAFF. This chain joins TRBV6-1 and TRBJ1-1; D call uncertain. The germline gives CDR1 MNHNS, CDR2 SASEGT. Trimming stripped 2 bases from V and 0 bases from J, with 16 bases between. The CDR3 runs to 17 residues.

The genes are TRBV9 and TRBJ2-3; 7 nucleotides agree with TRBD2. Unmatched junction bases numbered 0, after V lost 1 base and J lost 1 base. The CDR3 runs to 14 residues. CDR1 and CDR2 (germline): SGDLS, YYNGEE. The CDR3 sequence: CASSVLAGTDTQYF. The CDR3 DNA is TGTGCCAGCAGCGTACTAGCGGGCACAGATACGCAGTATTTT.

This CDR3 reads CAWSGDFNTGELFF. As DNA, the CDR3 is TGTGCCTGGAGCGGGGATTTCAACACCGGGGAGCTGTTTTTT. The V and J genes are TRBV30 and TRBJ2-2, with a weak D call TRBD2 (5 bases). Germline CDR1 reads GTSNPN; CDR2 reads SVGIG (reference sequence). This CDR3 is built from 14 residues. The V gene lost 3 bases and the J gene lost 2 bases, with 10 bases spanning the gap.

The chain couples TRBV9 to TRBJ1-6, with 8 bases identical to TRBD1. V lost 5 bases and J lost 7; bases outside the gene matches: 5. The CDR3 runs to 14 residues. Germline values: CDR1 SGDLS, CDR2 YYNGEE. CDR3 sequence reads: CASSAGGSNSPLHF. The CDR3 region has the DNA TGTGCCAGCAGTGCAGGGGGCTCGAATTCACCCCTCCACTTT. Full variable domain (remainder filled in from reference TRBV9 and TRBJ1-6): DSGVTQTPKHLITATGQRVTLRCSPRSGDLSVYWYQQSLDQGLQFLIQYYNGEERAKGNILERFSAQQFPDLHSELNLSSLELGDSALYFCASSAGGSNSPLHFGNGTRLTVT.

The rearrangement joins TRBV11-2 to TRBJ2-3; D might be TRBD1 (6 bases). CDR3 size: 13 residues. Trimming took off 9 bases at V and 0 bases at J, with 10 bases between the two ends. Germline V CDR1 and CDR2: SGHAT, FQNNGV. The CDR3 DNA reads as TGTGCCAGTTTCAGGGGAAGCACAGATACGCAGTATTTT. Translating it yields CASFRGSTDTQYF.

This clone appeared a single time. V usage is TRBV7-6 and J usage is TRBJ2-1, with 9 bases identical to TRBD1. The CDR3 is 17 amino acids. The V segment lost 2 bases and the J segment 6 bases; nucleotides outside the gene matches: 11. CDR1 and CDR2 (germline): SGHVS, FNYEAQ. CDR3 in amino acids: CASSLRNRDRVPNEQFF. The CDR3 bases are TGTGCCAGCAGCTTACGGAACCGGGACAGGGTGCCCAATGAGCAGTTCTTC.